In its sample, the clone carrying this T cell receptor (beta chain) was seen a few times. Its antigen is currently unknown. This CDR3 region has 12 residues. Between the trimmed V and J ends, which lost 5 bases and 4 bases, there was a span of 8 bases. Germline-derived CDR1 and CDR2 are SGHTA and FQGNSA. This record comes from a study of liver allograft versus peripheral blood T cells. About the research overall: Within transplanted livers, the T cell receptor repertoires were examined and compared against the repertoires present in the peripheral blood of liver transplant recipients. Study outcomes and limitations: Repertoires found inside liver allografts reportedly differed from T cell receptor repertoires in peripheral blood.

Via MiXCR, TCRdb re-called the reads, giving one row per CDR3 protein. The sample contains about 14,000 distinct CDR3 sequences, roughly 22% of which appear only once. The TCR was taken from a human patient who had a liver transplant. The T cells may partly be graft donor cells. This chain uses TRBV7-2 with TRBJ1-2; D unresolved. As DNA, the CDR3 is TGTGCCAGCAGCCAAGGGCCCTATGGCTACACCTTC. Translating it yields CASSQGPYGYTF.